A selection of T cell receptor beta chains follows, all from one sample in a study of T cell clonotyping in hematopoietic cell transplantation. The assay was immunoSEQ multiplex PCR, and TCRdb's table has in-frame clones only and misses some. The data show roughly 30,000 clones, about 93% seen once. Sequenced here: PBMCs, sampled 100 days after allogeneic stem cell transplant. The receptors come from a female patient between 50 and 60 years old who had an allogeneic stem cell transplant from a related donor, so the T cells may come from the graft donor. Some clones in this sample may be carry-over from other donors' samples. Each CDR3 is given with its conserved first and last residue. Each record gives: J gene, clone size, V gene, D gene, CDR3 DNA, CDR3 protein. The D gene is left open where the match is weak. Expanded clones are given a class, and other clones once, few, many or no size at all.

TRBJ1-2	NA	TRBV4-2	TRBD1	TGTGCCAGCAGCCAAGATCGAGTTACAGGGGGCGACGGCTACACCTTC	CASSQDRVTGGDGYTF
TRBJ2-7	NA	TRBV5-1	NA	TGCGCCAGCAGCCCCGCGCGGGGATCTTTATACGAGCAGTACTTC	CASSPARGSLYEQYF
TRBJ1-1	NA	TRBV6-5	NA	TGTGCCAGCAGTACCCAGGGGAACACTGAAGCTTTCTTT	CASSTQGNTEAFF
TRBJ1-2	once	TRBV11-2	NA	TGTGCCAGCAGCTTAGATGTGGGGTACAGGGGCTACACCTTC	CASSLDVGYRGYTF
TRBJ2-2	NA	TRBV7-7	NA	TGTGCCAGCAGCCAGGGAGAAAACACCGGGGAGCTGTTTTTT	CASSQGENTGELFF
TRBJ1-1	NA	TRBV18	TRBD1	TGTGCCAGCTCACCACTACAGGGGGTGAACACTGAAGCTTTCTTT	CASSPLQGVNTEAFF
TRBJ1-2	NA	TRBV10-3	TRBD1	TGTGCCATCAGTGAGTCGGACAGGAACTATGGCTACACCTTC	CAISESDRNYGYTF
TRBJ1-4	NA	TRBV10-3	TRBD1	TGTGCCATCAGGCCGACAGGGGCGAGTGAAAAACTGTTTTTT	CAIRPTGASEKLFF
TRBJ2-1	NA	TRBV7-2	NA	TGTGCCAGCAGCTTTACCGGGACAAACTCCTACAATGAGCAGTTCTTC	CASSFTGTNSYNEQFF
TRBJ2-1	once	TRBV27	NA	TGTGCCAGCAGTTTGGAGCTGGGTGAGCAGTTCTTC	CASSLELGEQFF
TRBJ1-1	NA	TRBV2	NA	TGTGCCAGCAGTGTTGTTACTGAAGCTTTCTTT	CASSVVTEAFF
TRBJ2-2	NA	TRBV4-2	NA	TGTGCCAGCAGTCACGAGGACAGATTGAACACCGGGGAGCTGTTTTTT	CASSHEDRLNTGELFF
TRBJ2-5	NA	TRBV5-6	NA	TGTGCCAGCAGCCTCTGGGGTGGAGAGACCCAGTACTTC	CASSLWGGETQYF
TRBJ1-5	NA	TRBV19	TRBD1	TGTGCCACAGGGGGTCAGGCGAGCAATCAGCCCCAGCATTTT	CATGGQASNQPQHF
TRBJ2-7	once	TRBV19	TRBD1	TGTGCCAGTAGCAAGGGACCGGGACAGTCTTCCTACGAGCAGTACTTC	CASSKGPGQSSYEQYF
TRBJ2-3	NA	TRBV9	NA	TGTGCCAGCAGCCCAGAAGGAGGGACAGATACGCAGTATTTT	CASSPEGGTDTQYF
TRBJ1-2	once	TRBV7-8	NA	TGTGCCAGCAGCCTGGACAGAACCTATGGCTACACCTTC	CASSLDRTYGYTF
TRBJ2-7	once	TRBV7-8	NA	TGTGCCAGCAGCTTAGTCCTACCGACCGACGAGCAGTACTTC	CASSLVLPTDEQYF
TRBJ2-6	NA	TRBV10-1	NA	TGCGCCAACGATTCCACGGCGGCTGGGGCCAACGTCCTGACTTTC	CANDSTAAGANVLTF
TRBJ2-3	NA	TRBV28	NA	TGTGCCAGCACCCCCGGAGATACGCAGTATTTT	CASTPGDTQYF
TRBJ2-3	NA	TRBV5-1	TRBD1	TGCGCCAGCAGCCTAAACAGGGGGACAGATACGCAGTATTTT	CASSLNRGTDTQYF
TRBJ1-1	NA	TRBV7-3	NA	TGTGCCAGCAGCTTAACCATGGGGACCACTGAAGCTTTCTTT	CASSLTMGTTEAFF
TRBJ1-2	NA	TRBV2	NA	TGTGCCAGCAGAGCTGACAGGCGAAGCTATGGCTACACCTTC	CASRADRRSYGYTF
TRBJ2-2	NA	TRBV28	TRBD1	TGTGCCAGCAGTTTATGGGGGACAGGGGGCGCCGGGGAGCTGTTTTTT	CASSLWGTGGAGELFF
TRBJ1-6	NA	TRBV5-1	NA	TGCGCCAGCAGCGGGCAGGGACCCTATAATTCACCCCTCCACTTT	CASSGQGPYNSPLHF
TRBJ1-6	NA	TRBV19	NA	TGTGCCAGTAGTATCGGAAGGGGTATCAATTCACCCCTCCACTTT	CASSIGRGINSPLHF
TRBJ1-2	NA	TRBV16	NA	TGTGCCAGCAGCCAATTTAACGTTTACAGAAGGGATGGCTACACCTTC	CASSQFNVYRRDGYTF
TRBJ1-1	NA	TRBV7-9	NA	TGTGCCAGCAGCTCTAGACAGTTCTTGAACACTGAAGCTTTCTTT	CASSSRQFLNTEAFF
TRBJ1-2	NA	TRBV29-1	TRBD1	TGCAGCGCCTCGGTACAGGGGGAAAATGGCTACACCTTC	CSASVQGENGYTF
TRBJ2-5	once	TRBV7-2	NA	TGTGCCAGCAGCTTACCCCCCGGGACCCAGTACTTC	CASSLPPGTQYF
TRBJ1-6	NA	TRBV4-1	NA	TGCGCCAGCAGCGGACAGACCACTTATAATTCACCCCTCCACTTT	CASSGQTTYNSPLHF
TRBJ2-3	NA	TRBV5-1	TRBD1	TGCGCCAGCAGCCTGAAGGGGGCGGACACAGATACGCAGTATTTT	CASSLKGADTDTQYF